This entry is about one TCR beta chain. Its antigen is not known. The entry originates in a study of cytomegalovirus exposure and HLA in healthy donors. Germline V gene sequence: CDR1 SGHRS, CDR2 YFSETQ. Trimming removed 0 bases from V and 5 bases from J, with 12 bases in between. The CDR3 sequence is 14 residues long. 60 Vbeta and 13 Jbeta primers were used in PCR. The table came from immunoSEQ multiplex PCR; TCRdb's copy has only in-frame clones and leaves some out. The table includes about 100,000 clones, 70% to 75% detected once. Study findings and constraints: Upon later analysis, TCR association rates were observed to vary by HLA locus, being highest for DRB1 and lowest for HLA-C. The study dropped some indistinguishable V segments, TRBV6-2 and TRBV6-3 among them.

Sequencing input: PBMCs. J is TRBJ2-7 and V is TRBV5-1; possible D gene TRBD2, 5 bases. The origin of this receptor is a man aged 35-49 years in good health and CMV-seronegative. DNA for the CDR3: TGCGCCAGCAGCTTGGGGCCGGGGTCCGACGAGCAGTACTTC. This sequence encodes CASSLGPGSDEQYF.